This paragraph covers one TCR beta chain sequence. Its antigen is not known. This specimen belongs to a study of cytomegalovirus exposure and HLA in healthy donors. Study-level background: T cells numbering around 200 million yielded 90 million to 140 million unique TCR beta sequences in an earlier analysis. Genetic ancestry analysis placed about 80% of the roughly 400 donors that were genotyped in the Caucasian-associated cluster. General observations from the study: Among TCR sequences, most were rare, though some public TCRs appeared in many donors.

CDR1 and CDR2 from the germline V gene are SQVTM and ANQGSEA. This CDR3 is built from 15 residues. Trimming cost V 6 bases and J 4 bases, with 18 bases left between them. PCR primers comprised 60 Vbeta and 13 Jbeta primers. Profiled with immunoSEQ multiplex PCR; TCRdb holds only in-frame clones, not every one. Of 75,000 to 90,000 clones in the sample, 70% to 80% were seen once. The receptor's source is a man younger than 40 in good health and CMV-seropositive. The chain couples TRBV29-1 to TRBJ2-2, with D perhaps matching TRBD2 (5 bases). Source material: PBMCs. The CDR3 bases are TGCAGCGTCGCATATCCGACTGGGAGCACCGGGGAGCTGTTTTTT. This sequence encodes CSVAYPTGSTGELFF.